One sample yielded the 9 T cell receptor beta chains listed below, sequenced in a study of post-analysis software for immune sequencing data. Points from the study as a whole: Roughly five TRBV segments were more frequent in patients than controls; TRBV5-6, TRBV5-1 and TRBV20-1 belonged to this group.

Unique molecular identifiers were present in the TCR beta cDNA libraries. TCRdb fed the PCR reads into MiXCR, producing one record per CDR3 protein. The data show fewer than 850,000 distinct CDR3 sequences, with approximately 44% seen just once and roughly 4.4% held by the top ten. Antigens for these TCRs are unknown. Material for sequencing was blood. The receptors derive from a girl aged 10 to 17 with multiple sclerosis.

This clonotype was detected only once. This rearrangement joins TRBV7-6 to TRBJ1-5; 7 bases fit TRBD1. V lost 1 base and J lost 7; bases outside the gene matches: 7. This CDR3 region has 15 residues. Germline CDR1 reads SGHVS; CDR2 reads FNYEAQ. This chain's CDR3 is CASSLGGQRGQPQHF. CDR3 nucleotide sequence: TGTGCCAGCAGCTTAGGGGGACAGCGTGGACAGCCCCAGCATTTT. Using reference TRBV7-6 and TRBJ1-5 for the parts outside the CDR3, the full variable domain is GAGVSQSPRYKVTKRGQDVALRCDPISGHVSLYWYRQALGQGPEFLTYFNYEAQQDKSGLPNDRFSAERPEGSISTLTIQRTEQRDSAMYRCASSLGGQRGQPQHFGDGTRLSIL.

Only a few counts were recorded for this clonotype. This rearrangement joins TRBV4-3 to TRBJ2-1, with D perhaps TRBD2 (5 bases). V was shortened by 0 bases and J by 2 bases, with 14 bases between the two germline ends. This CDR3 has 17 residues. Germline V CDR1 and CDR2: LGHNA, YSLEER. CDR3 amino acids: CASSQEISGKAYNEQFF. CDR3 bases: TGCGCCAGCAGCCAAGAAATTTCCGGGAAAGCCTACAATGAGCAGTTCTTC.

The chain carries TRBV4-2 and TRBJ1-1; tentative D call: TRBD1 (5 bases). This CDR3 comprises 15 residues. V shed 1 base and J shed 5 bases, with 14 bases lying between them. Germline V gene data show CDR1 as LGHNA and CDR2 as YNFKEQ. The CDR3 nucleotides read TGTGCCAGCAGCCAAGGTGAAGGGGTTGGGACTGAAGCTTTCTTT. Amino acids: CASSQGEGVGTEAFF.

The sample holds one count of this clonotype. The chain couples TRBV11-2 to TRBJ2-3, with D perhaps TRBD1 (6 bases). Trimming cost V 5 bases and J 5 bases, with 23 bases left between them. Germline CDR1 is SGHAT and CDR2 is FQNNGV. The CDR3 has 17 amino acids. The CDR3 coding sequence is TGTGCCAGCAGCCCCCAGGGGTCGGACTTCCAGGGAGATACGCAGTATTTT. It is translated as CASSPQGSDFQGDTQYF.

This clonotype was seen a few times. The chain combines TRBV12-3 or TRBV12-4 with TRBJ1-2; no firm D call. CDR3 size: 13 residues. The V gene lost 5 bases and the J gene lost 0 bases, with 7 bases spanning the gap. CDR3 amino acids: CASSVGANYGYTF. The CDR3 DNA reads TGTGCCAGCAGTGTCGGAGCTAACTATGGCTACACCTTC.

This chain connects TRBV7-2 to TRBJ1-1, with D possibly matching TRBD1 (5 bases). This CDR3 has 16 amino acids. Germline lookup yields CDR1 SGHTA and CDR2 FQGNSA. V was shortened by 3 bases and J by 2 bases, with 16 bases between the two germline ends. The CDR3 loop reads CASSFISRQPNTEAFF. The CDR3 bases are TGTGCCAGCAGCTTTATTTCGCGACAGCCAAACACTGAAGCTTTCTTT.

In the case of this clonotype: An end of the junction does not agree with germline; a read error may underlie this. The V and J genes are TRBV20-1 and TRBJ2-1, with D unclear. The CDR3 covers 16 residues. Per the germline V gene, CDR1 is DFQATT and CDR2 is SNEGSKA (reference sequence). Here the CDR3 DNA reads TGCAGTGCTAGAGATCCCGCCGAATCCTCCTACAGTGAGCAGTTCTTC. Translating gives CSARDPAESSYSEQFF.

V and J are TRBV4-3 and TRBJ2-4, with D hard to call. CDR1 and CDR2 (germline): LGHNA, YSLEER. The length of the CDR3 is 15 residues. Trimming removed 0 bases at V and 8 bases at J, with 14 bases between. DNA of the CDR3: TGCGCCAGCAGCCAAGATCGGGTCACTCTCCACATTCAGTACTTC. Its protein is CASSQDRVTLHIQYF.

This clonotype was picked up one time. The chain links TRBV5-6 to TRBJ2-1; 11 bases agree with TRBD2. The CDR3 runs 15 residues. The junction had 2 bases not matched to a gene; V was cut back by 0 bases and J by 6 bases. CDR1 and CDR2 from the germline V gene are SGHDT and YYEEEE. CDR3 DNA: TGTGCCAGCAGCTTGGTGGGACTAGCGGTCAATGAGCAGTTCTTC. This codes for CASSLVGLAVNEQFF.